This T cell receptor (beta chain) was retrieved from a study of shared clonotypes between healthy human individuals. Study findings and constraints: About 5% was the fraction of naive CD4 clonotypes found shared across several donors.

The V gene's germline CDR1 is SGHDT and CDR2 YYEEEE. The CDR3 spans 14 residues. Trimming removed 0 bases from V and 1 base from J, with 7 bases in between. Repertoires were generated with immunoSEQ multiplex PCR, while TCRdb's copy carries only in-frame clones and drops some. Of about 2.4 million clones listed, roughly 93% are singletons. For this clone: The antigen remains unidentified.

Sequenced material: naive CD4+ T cells from PBMCs. Sample subset: CD45RA+ positively selected. The source is a man aged 18 to 29 in good health. Some clones in this sample may be carry-over from other donors' samples. J is TRBJ2-5 and V is TRBV5-6; D remains ambiguous. CDR3 residues: CASSLVASQETQYF. CDR3 nucleotide sequence: TGTGCCAGCAGCTTGGTGGCTTCCCAAGAGACCCAGTACTTC.